This TCR beta chain was found in a study of shared clonotypes between healthy human individuals. Study-level background: Donors had three CD4 naive, three CD4 memory, two CD8 naive and one CD8 memory plate apiece. Study findings and constraints: What naive subsets generally showed was a larger estimated richness than memory subsets showed.

About this clone: The antigen is unknown.

Per the original methods: Filtering differed for immunoSEQ, which gave only junction sequences without quality scores. Libraries were prepared by immunoSEQ multiplex PCR; TCRdb keeps only in-frame clonotypes and omits some of them. V and J calls and clone size are copied from that table; D and trimming were computed from the DNA. The sample carries approximately 500,000 clones, 90% to 97% recorded once. V lost 2 bases and J lost 13, with 17 bases in between. The CDR3 has 14 residues. Germline-derived CDR1 and CDR2 are MNHNS and SASEGT. The chain uses TRBV6-1 and TRBJ1-4; tentatively, D is TRBD1 (5 bases). The source of this sequence is a woman in her thirties in good health. Sequenced material: naive CD4+ T cells sorted from blood. As to subset: CD45RA+ positively selected. The CDR3 sequence: CASSESPYPRGLFF. CDR3 in DNA: TGTGCCAGCAGTGAAAGCCCCTACCCAAGGGGACTGTTTTTT.